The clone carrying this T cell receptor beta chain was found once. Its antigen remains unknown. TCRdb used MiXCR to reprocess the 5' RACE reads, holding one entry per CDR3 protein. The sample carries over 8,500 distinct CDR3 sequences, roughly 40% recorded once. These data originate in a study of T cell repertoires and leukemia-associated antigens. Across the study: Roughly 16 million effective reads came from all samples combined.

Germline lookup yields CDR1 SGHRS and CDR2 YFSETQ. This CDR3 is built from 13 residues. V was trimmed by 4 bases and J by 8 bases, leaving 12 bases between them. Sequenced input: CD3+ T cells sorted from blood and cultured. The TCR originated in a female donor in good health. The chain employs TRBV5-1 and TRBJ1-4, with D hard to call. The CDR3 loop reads CASSPPSGEKLFF. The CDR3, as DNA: TGCGCCAGCAGCCCCCCTTCTGGAGAAAAACTGTTTTTT.